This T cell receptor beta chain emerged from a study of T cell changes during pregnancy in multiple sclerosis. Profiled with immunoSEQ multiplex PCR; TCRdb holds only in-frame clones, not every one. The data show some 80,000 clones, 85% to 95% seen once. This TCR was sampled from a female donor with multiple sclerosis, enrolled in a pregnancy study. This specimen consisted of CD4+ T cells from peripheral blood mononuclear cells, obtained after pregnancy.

CDR3 coding DNA: TGTGCCAGCAGCTGGGACAGCGGACCACCTTTTGTAGATCCTAACACTGAAGCTTTCTTT. Amino acid sequence: CASSWDSGPPFVDPNTEAFF. The chain is built from TRBV5-8 and TRBJ1-1, with 7 positions matching TRBD1. Germline lookup yields CDR1 SGHTS and CDR2 YDEGEE. CDR3 size: 20 residues. V lost 3 bases and J lost 2; bases outside the gene matches: 22.